A single sample gave rise to the 11 T cell receptor beta chains below, sequenced in a study of glioma-infiltrating T cells. Using RNA template, CDR3s of TCR alpha and beta were amplified with iRepertoire arm-PCR. MiXCR, run by TCRdb on the multiplex PCR reads, gives a single entry per CDR3 protein. The repertoire holds more than 100,000 distinct CDR3 sequences, about 30% seen once, with 44% in the top ten. The sequenced material came from glioma tissue, nonneoplastic brain tissue, or PBMCs (not recorded which). The receptors were gathered from a human donor with low-grade glioma or glioblastoma, undergoing nonglioma brain surgery, or in good health (not recorded which).

In its sample, this clonotype was seen many times. The chain links TRBV12-3 or TRBV12-4 to TRBJ1-6; D might be TRBD1 (6 bases). V gave up 2 bases and J gave up 9 bases, with 11 bases separating them. This CDR3 comprises 14 residues. The CDR3 is CASSLNGQSSPLHF. The CDR3 DNA reads TGTGCCAGCAGTTTAAATGGACAGAGTTCACCCCTCCACTTT.

Concerning this clonotype itself: A junction boundary mismatches the germline segment, possibly from a read error. The chain's CDR3 is CASSQVGVAKNIQYF. The CDR3 DNA reads TGCGCCAGCAGCCAAGTCGGGGTAGCCAAAAACATTCAGTACTTC. The chain uses TRBV7-2 and TRBJ2-4, with D perhaps TRBD2 (5 bases). This CDR3 has 15 amino acids. The germline CDR1 and CDR2 sequences are SGHTA and FQGNSA.

Note on this clonotype: A read error may be the cause here, since a much bigger clone is one base away. This chain connects TRBV4-2 to TRBJ1-1; unclear D gene. This CDR3 is 16 amino acids long. The V end was cut by 0 bases, the J end by 0 bases, with 11 bases between. The germline V gene has CDR1 LGHNA and CDR2 YNFKEQ. The CDR3 sequence: CASSQETPPLNTEAFF. CDR3 bases: TGTGCCAGCAGCCAAGAGACCCCGCCGCTGAACACTGAAGCTTTCTTT.

As to this clonotype: Just one base apart from a much larger clone, this may be a read error. The rearrangement links TRBV3-1 to TRBJ2-1; the D is unclear. The V end was cut by 1 base, the J end by 10 bases, with 8 bases between. Germline assignment: CDR1 LGHDT and CDR2 YNNKEL (reference sequence). The CDR3 is made up of 12 amino acids. The DNA for the CDR3 is TGTGCCAGCAGCCAAGTCTACTACGAGCAGTTCTTC. It yields the protein CASSQVYYEQFF.

Concerning this clonotype: Since a much larger clone is just one base distant, this may be a read error. V and J are TRBV3-1 and TRBJ1-6; 10 nucleotides line up with TRBD1. Trimming took 5 bases from V and 10 from J; bases not matched to a gene: 11. Germline V gene sequence: CDR1 LGHDT, CDR2 YNNKEL (reference sequence). The CDR3 loop spans 16 amino acids. The CDR3 loop is CASSDRDRGLESPLHF. CDR3 sequence (DNA): TGTGCCAGCAGCGACAGGGACAGGGGTTTAGAATCACCCCTCCACTTT.

Turning to this clonotype: A much larger clone differs from this one at a single base, so this may be a read error. The chain uses TRBV4-1 and TRBJ1-1; TRBD1 matches 8 bases. The CDR3 is 17 residues long. Germline values: CDR1 MGHRA, CDR2 YSYEKL. The CDR3 DNA follows: TGCGCCAGCGGCCATGCTGGGACAGGCGAAGAAAACACTGAAGCTTTCTTT. Translating it yields CASGHAGTGEENTEAFF.

In its sample, this clonotype was seen a few times. The chain combines TRBV18 with TRBJ1-1, with D uncertain. This CDR3 comprises 13 residues. V was shortened by 6 bases and J by 1 base, with 9 bases between the two germline ends. The germline V gene encodes CDR1 KGHSH and CDR2 LQKENI. The CDR3, as DNA: TGTGCCAGCTCCCTCAATCGGAACACTGAAGCTTTCTTT. The encoded protein is CASSLNRNTEAFF.

This clonotype was detected once. This may be a read error, as it is one base from a much larger clone. The V gene is TRBV7-9, the J gene TRBJ2-1; no clear D. The CDR3 spans 14 residues. Per the germline V gene, CDR1 is SEHNR and CDR2 is FQNEAQ (reference sequence). The V end was cut by 5 bases, the J end by 9 bases, with 17 bases between. For the CDR3, the DNA is TGTGCCAGCAGCGCACGGCGGTGGCAAGGTGAGCAGTTCTTC. Its protein is CASSARRWQGEQFF.

Points on this clonotype: A much larger clone sits a single nucleotide away, making a read error possible. The chain carries TRBV28 and TRBJ1-2; D ambiguous. CDR1 is MDHEN, CDR2 SYDVKM, per germline. The V end was cut by 6 bases, the J end by 8 bases, with 22 bases between. This CDR3 comprises 15 residues. For the CDR3, the DNA is TGTGCCAGCAGAACTCCCTCCACAAGGAGTATCGGCTACACCTTC. Its translation: CASRTPSTRSIGYTF.

The CDR3 DNA reads as TGTGCCAGCAGCCAAGAGGGGACAGGAAACACCATATATTTT. Residues: CASSQEGTGNTIYF. V is TRBV3-1 and J is TRBJ1-3, with D possibly being TRBD1 (6 bases). Trimming cost V 0 bases and J 4 bases, with 7 bases left between them. The CDR3 contains 14 residues. Germline assignment: CDR1 LGHDT and CDR2 YNNKEL (reference sequence). Variable domain in full (rest from reference TRBV3-1 and TRBJ1-3): DTAVSQTPKYLVTQMGNDKSIKCEQNLGHDTMYWYKQDSKKFLKIMFSYNNKELIINETVPNRFSPKSPDKAHLNLHINSLELGDSAVYFCASSQEGTGNTIYFGEGSWLTVV.

This clonotype showed up many times. The CDR3 DNA sequence: TGTGCCAGCAGTTTATCCGGGGCCATGAACACTGAAGCTTTCTTT. Translating it yields CASSLSGAMNTEAFF. J is TRBJ1-1 and V is TRBV28; D perhaps matches TRBD1 (5 bases). Per the germline V gene, CDR1 is MDHEN and CDR2 is SYDVKM. V was clipped by 1 base and J by 0 bases, with 9 bases between them. The CDR3 is 15 residues long.